These 17 T cell receptor beta chains came from one sample sequenced in a study of cytomegalovirus exposure and HLA in healthy donors. PCR involved 60 Vbeta and 13 Jbeta primers. Sequencing used immunoSEQ multiplex PCR; TCRdb keeps in-frame clones, though not all of them. The data hold roughly 100,000 clones, with about 83% observed a single time. Source material: PBMCs. The receptors originated from a man younger than 35 in good health and CMV-seronegative.

This clone is a singleton in its sample. The chain links TRBV5-3 to TRBJ1-5; 8 bases agree with TRBD1. TRBV5-3 is flagged as an ORF with uncertain function. Trimming at V came to 0 bases and at J to 5 bases, leaving 7 bases not matched to a gene. The CDR3 sequence is 16 residues long. CDR3 region: CARSLAGTGEYQPQHF. In nucleotides, the CDR3 is TGTGCCAGAAGCTTGGCCGGGACAGGAGAATATCAGCCCCAGCATTTT.

The sample holds a few counts of this clone. V usage is TRBV5-3 and J usage is TRBJ2-5, with 8 bases that match TRBD2. Being an ORF, TRBV5-3 has a function that is uncertain. The CDR3 has 15 amino acids. The V gene end was trimmed by 0 bases and the J gene end by 3 bases; junction bases not matched to a gene: 4. The CDR3 reads CARSLGERGKETQYF. In nucleotides, the CDR3 is TGTGCCAGAAGCTTGGGTGAGCGGGGGAAAGAGACCCAGTACTTC.

This clone has a single count. The chain recombines TRBV2 with TRBJ2-3; TRBD1 matches 7 bases. CDR1 and CDR2 (germline): SNHLY, FYNNEI. V trimming: 8 bases; J trimming: 2 bases; junction bases outside the gene matches: 10. The CDR3 extends over 15 amino acids. The CDR3 DNA is TGTGCCAGCTCCCCTGGGACAGCCACCACAGATACGCAGTATTTT. Translation: CASSPGTATTDTQYF.

The chain combines TRBV27 with TRBJ2-7; 10 nucleotides line up with TRBD2. V shed 3 bases and J 2 bases; nucleotides not matched to a gene: 10. There are 17 residues in the CDR3. Germline-derived CDR1 and CDR2 are MNHEY and SMNVEV (reference sequence). The CDR3 bases are TGTGCCAGCAGTTTGGGACTAGCGAACGAGGGACCCTACGAGCAGTACTTC. Translated, it gives CASSLGLANEGPYEQYF.

The chain links TRBV10-2 to TRBJ2-7, with D tentatively TRBD2 (6 bases). The germline V gene encodes CDR1 WSHSY and CDR2 SAAADI. CDR3 length equals 13 residues. The V and J ends lost 0 bases and 5 bases respectively, with 8 bases between them. CDR3 amino acids: CASSESWGDEQYF. The CDR3, as DNA: TGCGCCAGCAGTGAGTCGTGGGGGGACGAGCAGTACTTC.

This chain's CDR3 is CASSSPGTSGRATYEQYF. DNA for the CDR3: TGTGCCAGCAGTTCCCCCGGGACTAGCGGGAGGGCGACCTACGAGCAGTACTTC. The rearrangement links TRBV5-4 to TRBJ2-7, with 16 bases that match TRBD2. Germline CDR1 is SGHNT and CDR2 is YYREEE (reference sequence). This CDR3 comprises 18 residues. The junction had 10 bases not matched to a gene; V was cut back by 5 bases and J by 2 bases.

The chain combines TRBV5-1 with TRBJ2-1; D may be TRBD1 (6 bases). The CDR3 sequence is 14 residues long. Per the germline V gene, CDR1 is SGHRS and CDR2 is YFSETQ. Trimming shortened V by 3 bases and J by 5 bases, and 12 bases separated the two germline ends. This CDR3 reads CASSWQGSNNEQFF. Written as DNA, the CDR3 is TGCGCCAGCAGCTGGCAGGGGTCGAACAATGAGCAGTTCTTC.

The chain joins TRBV2 to TRBJ1-1; 7 bases line up with TRBD1. V was pared by 0 bases and J by 5 bases, with 6 bases of the junction left unmatched. The CDR3 sequence is 15 residues long. Germline assignment: CDR1 SNHLY and CDR2 FYNNEI. CDR3 sequence (DNA): TGTGCCAGCAGTGAAGCCTCCGCAGGGGGGACTGAAGCTTTCTTT. Its translation: CASSEASAGGTEAFF.

J is TRBJ2-5 and V is TRBV27; D call uncertain. The CDR3 covers 10 residues. In germline, CDR1 is MNHEY, CDR2 SMNVEV (reference sequence). The V gene lost 8 bases and the J gene lost 4 bases, with 5 bases spanning the gap. The CDR3: CASGRETQYF. The CDR3 bases are TGTGCCAGCGGCCGAGAGACCCAGTACTTC.

The chain couples TRBV9 to TRBJ2-3; D gene uncertain. CDR3 size: 17 residues. CDR1 and CDR2 (germline): SGDLS, YYNGEE. V was cut by 4 bases and J by 2 bases, with 20 bases left in between. The CDR3 nucleotides read TGTGCCAGCAGCCCCGCCGCAGGATCGTCCCCCACAGATACGCAGTATTTT. Its protein product is CASSPAAGSSPTDTQYF.

V gene TRBV7-2 combines with J gene TRBJ2-1, with a possible D match to TRBD1 (5 bases). Trimming left V 3 bases short and J 7 bases short, with 7 bases between. This CDR3 region has 12 residues. CDR1 and CDR2 (germline): SGHTA, FQGNSA. This CDR3 reads CASSFSGNEQFF. CDR3 DNA: TGTGCCAGCAGCTTTTCAGGGAATGAGCAGTTCTTC.

In nucleotides, the CDR3 is TGTGCCAGCAGCGTAGAGGTCGCGGGCACTGAAGCTTTCTTT. Encoded protein: CASSVEVAGTEAFF. V is TRBV9 and J is TRBJ1-1; D remains unclear. The V and J ends lost 0 bases and 4 bases respectively, with 10 bases between them. This CDR3 is built from 14 residues. The V gene's germline CDR1 is SGDLS and CDR2 YYNGEE.

The rearrangement links TRBV6-9 to TRBJ2-7; TRBD2 aligns across 9 bases. Per the germline V gene, CDR1 is MNHGY and CDR2 is SVAAGI. After removal of 4 bases from V and 4 bases from J, the junction contained 5 bases not matched to a gene. There are 14 residues in the CDR3. This chain's CDR3 is CASSLAGEVYEQYF. The DNA of the CDR3 is TGTGCCAGCAGTTTAGCGGGAGAGGTATACGAGCAGTACTTC.

The rearrangement uses TRBV2 and TRBJ2-1; 10 nucleotides match TRBD1. Germline V lookup: CDR1 SNHLY, CDR2 FYNNEI. V gave up 7 bases and J gave up 10 bases; unmatched junction bases: 13. The CDR3 consists of 15 residues. The CDR3 region has the DNA TGTGCCAGCAAGGTCTTTGACAGGGGGCATAGCGAGCAGTTCTTC. It yields the protein CASKVFDRGHSEQFF.

The genes are TRBV5-6 and TRBJ2-1, with 8 positions matching TRBD2. Germline V CDR1 and CDR2: SGHDT, YYEEEE. With V trimmed by 0 bases and J by 3 bases, 11 bases remained unmatched. CDR3 length: 18 residues. CDR3 region: CASSLGLAGPGGYNEQFF. The CDR3 bases are TGTGCCAGCAGCTTGGGGCTAGCGGGTCCGGGGGGCTACAATGAGCAGTTCTTC. Full variable domain (outside the CDR3, taken from reference TRBV5-6 and TRBJ2-1): DAGVTQSPTHLIKTRGQQVTLRCSPKSGHDTVSWYQQALGQGPQFIFQYYEEEERQRGNFPDRFSGHQFPNYSSELNVNALLLGDSALYLCASSLGLAGPGGYNEQFFGPGTRLTVL.

J is TRBJ1-1 and V is TRBV27; D not resolved. V lost 0 bases, J lost 0 bases, and 5 bases lay in between. The CDR3 contains 14 residues. In germline, CDR1 is MNHEY, CDR2 SMNVEV (reference sequence). The CDR3 spells CASSLSRMNTEAFF. Here the CDR3 DNA reads TGTGCCAGCAGTTTATCGAGGATGAACACTGAAGCTTTCTTT.

This chain joins TRBV6-5 and TRBJ2-7; weak D call: TRBD2 (5 bases). The length of the CDR3 is 12 residues. Trimming took 6 bases from V and 3 from J, leaving 9 bases between them. Germline V gene lookup returns CDR1 MNHEY and CDR2 SVGAGI. In DNA form, the CDR3 reads TGTGCCAGCAGGCGAGGGTTCTACGAGCAGTACTTC. It translates to CASRRGFYEQYF.